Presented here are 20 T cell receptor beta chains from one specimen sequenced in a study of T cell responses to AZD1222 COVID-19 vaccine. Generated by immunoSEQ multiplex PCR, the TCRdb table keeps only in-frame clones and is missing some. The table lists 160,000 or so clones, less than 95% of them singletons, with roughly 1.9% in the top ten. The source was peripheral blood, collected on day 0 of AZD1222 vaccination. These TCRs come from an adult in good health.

The CDR3 is CASSKEDRALYGYTF. In DNA form, the CDR3 reads TGTGCCAGCAGCAAAGAGGACAGGGCCCTGTATGGCTACACCTTC. The chain links TRBV21-1 to TRBJ1-2; TRBD1, the D gene given by the table, was not confirmed from the DNA. TRBV21-1 is recorded as a pseudogene. This CDR3 comprises 15 residues.

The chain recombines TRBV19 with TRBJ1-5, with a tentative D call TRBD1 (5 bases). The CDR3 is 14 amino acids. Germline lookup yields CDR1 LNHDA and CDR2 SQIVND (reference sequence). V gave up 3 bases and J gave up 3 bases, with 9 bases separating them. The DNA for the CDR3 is TGTGCCAGTAGTATGGGGCAGCCCAATCAGCCCCAGCATTTT. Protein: CASSMGQPNQPQHF.

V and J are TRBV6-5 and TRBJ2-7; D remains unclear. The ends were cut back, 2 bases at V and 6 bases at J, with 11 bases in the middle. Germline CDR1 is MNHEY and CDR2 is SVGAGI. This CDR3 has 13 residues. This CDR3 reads CASSYGPVFEQYF. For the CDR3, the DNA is TGTGCCAGCAGTTACGGGCCCGTGTTCGAGCAGTACTTC.

This CDR3 is CASSGLAGGRDEQFF. CDR3 sequence (DNA): TGTGCCAGCTCAGGACTAGCGGGAGGGCGAGACGAGCAGTTCTTC. The genes are TRBV18 and TRBJ2-1; 15 nucleotides match TRBD2. The V gene's germline CDR1 is KGHSH and CDR2 LQKENI. This CDR3 comprises 15 residues. The J segment lost 10 bases and the V segment lost 5 bases, leaving 6 bases of the junction unmatched.

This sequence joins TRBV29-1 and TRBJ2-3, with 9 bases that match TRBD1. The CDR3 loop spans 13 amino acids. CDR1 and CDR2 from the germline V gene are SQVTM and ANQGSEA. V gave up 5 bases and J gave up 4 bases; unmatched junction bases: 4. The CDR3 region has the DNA TGCAGCGTTAAGGGACAGGGAGCAGATACGCAGTATTTT. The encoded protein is CSVKGQGADTQYF.

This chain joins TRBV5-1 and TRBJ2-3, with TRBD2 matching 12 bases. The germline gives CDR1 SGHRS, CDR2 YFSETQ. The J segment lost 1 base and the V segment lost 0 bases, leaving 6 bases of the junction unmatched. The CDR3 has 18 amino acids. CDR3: CASSLAGLAGGGTDTQYF. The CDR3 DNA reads TGCGCCAGCAGCTTGGCCGGTCTAGCGGGAGGGGGCACAGATACGCAGTATTTT. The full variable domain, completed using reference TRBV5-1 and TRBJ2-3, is KAGVTQTPRYLIKTRGQQVTLSCSPISGHRSVSWYQQTPGQGLQFLFEYFSETQRNKGNFPGRFSGRQFSNSRSEMNVSTLELGDSALYLCASSLAGLAGGGTDTQYFGPGTRLTVL.

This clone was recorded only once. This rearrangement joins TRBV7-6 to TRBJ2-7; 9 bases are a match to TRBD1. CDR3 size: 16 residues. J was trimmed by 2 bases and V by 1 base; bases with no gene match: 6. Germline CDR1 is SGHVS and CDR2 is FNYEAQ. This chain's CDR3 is CASSLGQGQGAYEQYF. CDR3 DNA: TGTGCCAGCAGCTTAGGACAGGGACAGGGAGCCTACGAGCAGTACTTC.

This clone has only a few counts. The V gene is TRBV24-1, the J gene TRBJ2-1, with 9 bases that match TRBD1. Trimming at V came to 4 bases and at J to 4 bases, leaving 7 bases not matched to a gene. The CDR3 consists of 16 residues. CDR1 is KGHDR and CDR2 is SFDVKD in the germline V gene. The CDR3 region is CATSDTGQGLYNEQFF. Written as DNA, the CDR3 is TGTGCCACCAGTGACACGGGACAGGGTCTTTACAATGAGCAGTTCTTC.

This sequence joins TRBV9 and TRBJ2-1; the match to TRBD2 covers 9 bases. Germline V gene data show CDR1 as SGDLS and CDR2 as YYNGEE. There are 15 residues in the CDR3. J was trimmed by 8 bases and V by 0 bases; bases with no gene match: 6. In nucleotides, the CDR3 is TGTGCCAGCAGCGTAGGGACTAGCGAAGAGGATGAGCAGTTCTTC. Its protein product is CASSVGTSEEDEQFF.

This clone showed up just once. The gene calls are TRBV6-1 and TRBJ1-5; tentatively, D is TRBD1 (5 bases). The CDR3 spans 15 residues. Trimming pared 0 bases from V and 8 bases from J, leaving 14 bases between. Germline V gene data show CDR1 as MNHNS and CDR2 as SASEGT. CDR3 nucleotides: TGTGCCAGCAGTGAAGCGAGAACAGGCCCTGAGCCCCAGCATTTT. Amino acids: CASSEARTGPEPQHF.

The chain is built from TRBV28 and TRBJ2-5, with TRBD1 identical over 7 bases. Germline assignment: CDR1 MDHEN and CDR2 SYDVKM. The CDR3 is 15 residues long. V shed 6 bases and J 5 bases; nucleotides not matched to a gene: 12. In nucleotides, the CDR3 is TGTGCCAGCAGCCCCCTGGGGACAGTATTTGAGACCCAGTACTTC. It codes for CASSPLGTVFETQYF. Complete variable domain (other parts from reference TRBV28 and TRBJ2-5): DVKVTQSSRYLVKRTGEKVFLECVQDMDHENMFWYRQDPGLGLRLIYFSYDVKMKEKGDIPEGYSVSREKKERFSLILESASTNQTSMYLCASSPLGTVFETQYFGPGTRLLVL.

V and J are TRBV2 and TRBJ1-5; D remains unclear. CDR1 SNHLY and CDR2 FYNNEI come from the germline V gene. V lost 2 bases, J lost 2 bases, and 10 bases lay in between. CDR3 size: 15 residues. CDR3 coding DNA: TGTGCCAGCAGTGAAATAGGGATAGGCAATCAGCCCCAGCATTTT. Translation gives CASSEIGIGNQPQHF. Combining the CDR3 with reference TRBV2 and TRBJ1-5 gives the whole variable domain EPEVTQTPSHQVTQMGQEVILRCVPISNHLYFYWYRQILGQKVEFLVSFYNNEISEKSEIFDDQFSVERPDGSNFTLKIRSTKLEDSAMYFCASSEIGIGNQPQHFGDGTRLSIL.

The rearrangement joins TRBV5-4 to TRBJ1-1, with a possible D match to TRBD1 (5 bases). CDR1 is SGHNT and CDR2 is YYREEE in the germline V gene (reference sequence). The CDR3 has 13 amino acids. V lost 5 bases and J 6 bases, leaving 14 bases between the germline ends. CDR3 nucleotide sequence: TGTGCCAGCAGTACCATCAGGGTTCCTGAAGCTTTCTTT. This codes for CASSTIRVPEAFF.

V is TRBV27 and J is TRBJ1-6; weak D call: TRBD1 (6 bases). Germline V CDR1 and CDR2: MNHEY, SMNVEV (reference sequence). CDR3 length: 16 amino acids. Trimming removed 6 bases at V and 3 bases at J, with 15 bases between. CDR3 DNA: TGTGCCAGCAGCTCTCGAGGGACACTCTATAATTCACCCCTCCACTTT. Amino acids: CASSSRGTLYNSPLHF.

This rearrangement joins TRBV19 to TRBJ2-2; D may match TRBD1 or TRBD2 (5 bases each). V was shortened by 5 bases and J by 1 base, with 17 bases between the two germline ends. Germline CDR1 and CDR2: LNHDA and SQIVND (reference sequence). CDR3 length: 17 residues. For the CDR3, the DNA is TGTGCCAGTAGTCCAGGAGGCAGGGCCCTGAACACCGGGGAGCTGTTTTTT. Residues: CASSPGGRALNTGELFF.

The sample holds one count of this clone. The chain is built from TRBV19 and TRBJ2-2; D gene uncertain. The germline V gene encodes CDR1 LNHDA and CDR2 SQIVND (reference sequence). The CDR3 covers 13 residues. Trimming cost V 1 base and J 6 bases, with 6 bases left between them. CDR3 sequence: CASSIGLPGELFF. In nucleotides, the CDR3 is TGTGCCAGTAGTATAGGACTTCCCGGGGAGCTGTTTTTT.

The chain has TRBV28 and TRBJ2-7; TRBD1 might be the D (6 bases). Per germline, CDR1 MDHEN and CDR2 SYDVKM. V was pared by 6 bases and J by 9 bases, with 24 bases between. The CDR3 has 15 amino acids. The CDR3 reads CASRVPEKTGLMQYF. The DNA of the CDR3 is TGTGCCAGCAGAGTCCCCGAAAAGACAGGCCTAATGCAGTACTTC.

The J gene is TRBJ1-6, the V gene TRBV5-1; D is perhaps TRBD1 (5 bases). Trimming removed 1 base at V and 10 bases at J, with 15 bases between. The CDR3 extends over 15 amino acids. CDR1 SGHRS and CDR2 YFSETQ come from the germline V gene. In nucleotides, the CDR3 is TGCGCCAGCAGCTTGCTTCAGGGTAGTTGGTCACCCCTCCACTTT. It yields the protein CASSLLQGSWSPLHF.

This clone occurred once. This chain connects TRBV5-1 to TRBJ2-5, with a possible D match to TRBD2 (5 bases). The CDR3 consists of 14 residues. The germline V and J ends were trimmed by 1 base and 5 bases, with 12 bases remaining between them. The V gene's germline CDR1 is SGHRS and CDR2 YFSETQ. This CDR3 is CASSLYAGGETQYF. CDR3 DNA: TGCGCCAGCAGCTTGTACGCGGGCGGGGAGACCCAGTACTTC.

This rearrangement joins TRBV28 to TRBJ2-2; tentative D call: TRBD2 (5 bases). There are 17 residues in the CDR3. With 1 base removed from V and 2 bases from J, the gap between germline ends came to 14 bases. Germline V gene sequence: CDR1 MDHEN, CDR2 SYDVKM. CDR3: CASSLYIPLANTGELFF. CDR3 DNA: TGTGCCAGCAGTTTATATATCCCCCTAGCTAACACCGGGGAGCTGTTTTTT. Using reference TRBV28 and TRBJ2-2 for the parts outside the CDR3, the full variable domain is DVKVTQSSRYLVKRTGEKVFLECVQDMDHENMFWYRQDPGLGLRLIYFSYDVKMKEKGDIPEGYSVSREKKERFSLILESASTNQTSMYLCASSLYIPLANTGELFFGEGSRLTVL.